A single sample is the source of the 17 T cell receptor beta chains below, sequenced in a study of T cell repertoires in cytomegalovirus infection (dated by TCRdb to the late 2010s). Explained via the paper, the treatment or condition label denotes: in vitro stimulation with specific CMV peptide epitopes to enrich CMV-specific T cells. Sequencing was carried out with an Illumina HiSeq 1500. TCRdb cleaned the public reads at Q25 with fastp, built clones with MiXCR and kept in-frame beta chains. CDR3 protein duplicates are merged, each entry listing the most common genes and DNA. Present in this sample are hundreds of thousands of distinct CDR3 sequences, 33% of which were seen just once. The top ten hold roughly 15% of the sample. No antigens are known for them. The material was cultured PBMCs, obtained from culture after CMV antigen stimulation. The receptors here all came from a human donor in good health (CMV status not recorded). Some clones in this sample may be carry-over from other donors' samples.

This clonotype has a handful of counts. The rearrangement links TRBV19 to TRBJ1-4; D unresolved. The CDR3 is made up of 13 amino acids. V was clipped by 5 bases and J by 8 bases, with 12 bases between them. Germline V gene lookup returns CDR1 LNHDA and CDR2 SQIVND (reference sequence). In DNA form, the CDR3 reads TGTGCCAGTAGTGTTTTGGCGGTCGAAAAACTGTTTTTT. Its protein is CASSVLAVEKLFF.

This chain connects TRBV6-6 to TRBJ2-7; no clear D gene. Germline V gives CDR1 MNHNY, CDR2 SVGAGI (reference sequence). This CDR3 comprises 15 residues. The V and J ends lost 4 bases and 2 bases respectively, with 15 bases between them. CDR3 sequence (DNA): TGTGCCAGCAGTTCCCCCGACAAGGCAGCCTACGAGCAGTACTTC. Protein sequence: CASSSPDKAAYEQYF.

This clonotype was observed many times. This chain links TRBV7-8 with TRBJ2-7, with D possibly being TRBD1 or TRBD2 (7 bases each). Germline V gene data show CDR1 as SGHVS and CDR2 as FQNEAQ. Trimming removed 7 bases at V and 0 bases at J, with 13 bases between. The CDR3 loop spans 14 amino acids. This CDR3 reads CASNQGGSSYEQYV. The CDR3, as DNA: TGTGCCAGCAACCAGGGGGGGAGCTCCTACGAGCAGTACGTC.

This clonotype was detected ten times or more. V usage is TRBV7-6 and J usage is TRBJ1-1, with TRBD1 matching 7 bases. The CDR3 is 18 residues long. V dropped 3 bases and J dropped 11; count of bases not matched to a gene: 24. The germline V gene encodes CDR1 SGHVS and CDR2 FNYEAQ. CDR3 bases: TGTGCCAGCAGCTTGTGGCCCAGGGGGTCGAATGAGGGGCAAGGGGCTTTCTTT. It translates to CASSLWPRGSNEGQGAFF.

The sample holds a few counts of this clonotype. The V gene is TRBV29-1, the J gene TRBJ2-1, with a weak D call TRBD2 (6 bases). This CDR3 spans 12 amino acids. V was shortened by 6 bases and J by 4 bases, with 10 bases between the two germline ends. CDR1 is SQVTM, CDR2 ANQGSEA, per germline. The CDR3 sequence: CSVASAYNEQFF. CDR3 in DNA: TGCAGCGTGGCTAGCGCTTACAATGAGCAGTTCTTC.

This clonotype appeared many times. The CDR3 nucleotides are TGTGCCAGCAGCTTCTCTAATTCACCCCTCCACTTT. This translates into CASSFSNSPLHF. The genes are TRBV7-2 and TRBJ1-6, with no clear D. V lost 3 bases to trimming and J lost 6 bases, with 3 bases between them. Germline V CDR1 and CDR2: SGHTA, FQGNSA. The CDR3 has 12 amino acids. Full variable domain (outside the CDR3, taken from reference TRBV7-2 and TRBJ1-6): GAGVSQSPSNKVTEKGKDVELRCDPISGHTALYWYRQSLGQGLEFLIYFQGNSAPDKSGLPSDRFSAERTGGSVSTLTIQRTQQEDSAVYLCASSFSNSPLHFGNGTRLTVT.

A few counts support this clonotype. This chain joins TRBV7-9 and TRBJ1-2; unclear D gene. Germline V gives CDR1 SEHNR, CDR2 FQNEAQ (reference sequence). V was pared by 4 bases and J by 5 bases, with 11 bases between. This CDR3 region has 13 residues. The CDR3 sequence: CASSSGEEYGYTF. The CDR3 nucleotides read TGTGCCAGCAGCTCTGGAGAGGAATATGGCTACACCTTC.

This clonotype was seen at least ten times. The chain recombines TRBV5-8 with TRBJ2-1, with TRBD1 matching over 8 bases. V shed 0 bases, J shed 8 bases, and the junction held 7 bases outside the gene matches. The CDR3 covers 15 residues. The germline CDR1 and CDR2 sequences are SGHTS and YDEGEE. CDR3: CASSLGQGARDEQFF. Here the CDR3 DNA reads TGTGCCAGCAGCTTGGGGCAGGGGGCGCGGGATGAGCAGTTCTTC.

This clonotype came up many times. V gene TRBV18 combines with J gene TRBJ1-1; 7 positions agree with TRBD1. Germline V gives CDR1 KGHSH, CDR2 LQKENI. The V gene end was trimmed by 4 bases and the J gene end by 1 base; junction bases not matched to a gene: 3. The CDR3 runs to 14 residues. CDR3 residues: CASSLGQANTEAFF. The CDR3 bases are TGTGCCAGCTCACTCGGACAGGCGAACACTGAAGCTTTCTTT. Based on the CDR3 plus reference TRBV18 and TRBJ1-1, the full variable domain is NAGVMQNPRHLVRRRGQEARLRCSPMKGHSHVYWYRQLPEEGLKFMVYLQKENIIDESGMPKERFSAEFPKEGPSILRIQQVVRGDSAAYFCASSLGQANTEAFFGQGTRLTVV.

V gene TRBV6-6 combines with J gene TRBJ2-1, with 9 bases identical to TRBD1. Germline-derived CDR1 and CDR2 are MNHNY and SVGAGI (reference sequence). CDR3 length: 14 residues. V lost 5 bases to trimming and J lost 5 bases; unmatched junction nucleotides: 4. In DNA, the CDR3 is TGTGCCAGCAGTAGACAGGGGGGCCACAATGAGCAGTTCTTC. This codes for CASSRQGGHNEQFF.

The chain recombines TRBV20-1 with TRBJ1-1; 10 bases are a match to TRBD1. The CDR3 is made up of 14 amino acids. V shed 3 bases, J shed 8 bases, and the junction held 9 bases outside the gene matches. CDR1 and CDR2 (germline): DFQATT, SNEGSKA (reference sequence). CDR3: CSARPGTGAGEAFF. DNA for the CDR3: TGCAGTGCTAGGCCCGGGACAGGGGCAGGAGAAGCTTTCTTT.

This clonotype was counted only a few times. The chain carries TRBV10-3 and TRBJ2-3; 13 bases match TRBD2. CDR3 length: 17 amino acids. Trimming cost V 3 bases and J 7 bases; bases outside gene matches: 10. The germline gives CDR1 ENHRY, CDR2 SYGVKD. CDR3 amino acids: CAISERTSGSFGHTQYF. For the CDR3, the DNA is TGTGCCATCAGTGAACGGACTAGCGGGAGTTTCGGTCATACGCAGTATTTT.

J is TRBJ2-1 and V is TRBV20-1; TRBD2 aligns across 14 bases. Unmatched junction bases numbered 10, after V lost 3 bases and J lost 9 bases. The germline V gene has CDR1 DFQATT and CDR2 SNEGSKA (reference sequence). The CDR3 spans 16 residues. The CDR3 DNA reads as TGCAGTGCTAGGCCTACCCGACTAGCGGGAGGGGGTGAGCAGTTCTTC. This sequence encodes CSARPTRLAGGGEQFF.

CDR3 in DNA: TGTGCCAGAAAGACAGGGGCCGCTTTCCGATTCAGCTCTGGAAACACCATATATTTT. It specifies CARKTGAAFRFSSGNTIYF. This chain joins TRBV25-1 and TRBJ1-3; 8 bases are a match to TRBD1. This CDR3 is 19 amino acids long. V dropped 9 bases and J dropped 0; count of bases not matched to a gene: 19. Looked up from germline, CDR1 is MGHDK and CDR2 is SYGVNS.

In DNA form, the CDR3 reads TGTGCCAGCAGCGGGGACAGGGGTCGCGGGAGATGGTATATAGATACGCAGTATTTT. It specifies CASSGDRGRGRWYIDTQYF. The chain links TRBV7-2 to TRBJ2-3; 10 positions match TRBD1. V dropped 5 bases and J dropped 5; count of bases not matched to a gene: 19. CDR1 is SGHTA, CDR2 FQGNSA, per germline. CDR3 size: 19 residues.

This clonotype was found a few times. The V call is TRBV11-3, the J call TRBJ2-7; possibly TRBD1 for D (6 bases). The V end lost 5 bases, the J end lost 5 bases, and 25 bases lay between the germline ends. This CDR3 is built from 17 residues. Per germline, CDR1 SGHNT and CDR2 YENEEA. In DNA form, the CDR3 reads TGTGCCAGCAGCCCTAGTAGGGGGTTTACTCGGTCCCACGAGCAGTACGTC. Its translation is CASSPSRGFTRSHEQYV.

The rearrangement uses TRBV4-3 and TRBJ2-4; D not certain. Germline V CDR1 and CDR2: LGHNA, YSLEER. The CDR3 runs to 13 residues. Deletions cut 0 bases from V and 7 bases from J, with 7 bases between. CDR3 sequence: CASSQEMANIQYF. CDR3 nucleotides: TGCGCCAGCAGCCAAGAGATGGCGAACATTCAGTACTTC.